This TCR beta chain came from a study of T-cell memory formation after mild COVID-19. The CDR3 consists of 16 residues. Per germline, CDR1 MGHRA and CDR2 YSYEKL. The germline V and J ends were trimmed by 0 bases and 0 bases, with 6 bases remaining between them. TCRdb analysed the 5' RACE reads with MiXCR anew, one entry per CDR3 protein. The table has more than 300,000 distinct CDR3 sequences, about 13% seen once. The sequenced sample consisted of PBMCs or a T cell subset sorted from them (not recorded which). The TCR was taken from a man between 18 and 29 years old who had mild COVID-19 (a few samples of this study predate the infection). Cell type and time point are not known. The chain uses TRBV4-1 and TRBJ2-6; D not resolved. The CDR3 DNA follows: TGCGCCAGCAGCCAAGATTGGCGCTCTGGGGCCAACGTCCTGACTTTC. It is translated as CASSQDWRSGANVLTF.